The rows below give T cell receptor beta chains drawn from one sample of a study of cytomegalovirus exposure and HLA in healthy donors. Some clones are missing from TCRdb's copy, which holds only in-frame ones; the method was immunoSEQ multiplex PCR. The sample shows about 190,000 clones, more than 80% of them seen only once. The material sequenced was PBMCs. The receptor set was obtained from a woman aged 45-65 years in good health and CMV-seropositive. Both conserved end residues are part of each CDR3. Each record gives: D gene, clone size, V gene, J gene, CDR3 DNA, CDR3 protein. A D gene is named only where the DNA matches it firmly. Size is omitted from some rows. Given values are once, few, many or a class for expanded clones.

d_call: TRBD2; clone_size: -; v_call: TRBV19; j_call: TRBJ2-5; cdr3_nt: TGTGCCAGTAGTTATACTAGCGGCCAAGAGACCCAGTACTTC; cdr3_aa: CASSYTSGQETQYF
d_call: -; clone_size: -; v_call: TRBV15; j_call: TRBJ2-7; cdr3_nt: TGTGCCACCAGCAGGCCTCGGGGATCCGAGCAGTACTTC; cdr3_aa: CATSRPRGSEQYF
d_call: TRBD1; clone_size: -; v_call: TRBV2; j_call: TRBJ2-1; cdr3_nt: TGTGCCAGCAGTATAGACAGGGGGCCATACAATGAGCAGTTCTTC; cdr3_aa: CASSIDRGPYNEQFF
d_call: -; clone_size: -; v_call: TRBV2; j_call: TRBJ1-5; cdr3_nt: TGTGCCAGCAGTGATTCAGGGGATCAGCCCCAGCATTTT; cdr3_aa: CASSDSGDQPQHF
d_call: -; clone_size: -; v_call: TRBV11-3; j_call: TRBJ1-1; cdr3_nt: TGTGCCAGCAGCTTAGAGACGACAGCTGAAGCTTTCTTT; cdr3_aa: CASSLETTAEAFF
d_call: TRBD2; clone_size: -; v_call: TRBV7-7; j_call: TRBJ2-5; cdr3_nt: TGTGCTAGCAGTCGTAGCGGGGGAACCCCCGAGACCCAGTACTTC; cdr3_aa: CASSRSGGTPETQYF
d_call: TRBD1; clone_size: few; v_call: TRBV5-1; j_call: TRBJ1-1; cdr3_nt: TGCGCCAGCAGCCGGGACAGTGAAGCTTTCTTT; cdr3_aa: CASSRDSEAFF
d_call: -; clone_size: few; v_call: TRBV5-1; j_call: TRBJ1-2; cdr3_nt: TGCGCCAGCAGCTCGGGGGCTAACTATGGCTACACCTTC; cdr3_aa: CASSSGANYGYTF
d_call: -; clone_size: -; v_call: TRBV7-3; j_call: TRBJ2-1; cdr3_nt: TGTGCCAGCAGCCGAAGGGGGACGGAATACAATGAGCAGTTCTTC; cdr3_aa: CASSRRGTEYNEQFF
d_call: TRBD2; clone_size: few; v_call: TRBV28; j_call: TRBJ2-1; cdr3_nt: TGTGCCAGCAGACTACTAGCGGGGGGCCTCTACAATGAGCAGTTCTTC; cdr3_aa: CASRLLAGGLYNEQFF
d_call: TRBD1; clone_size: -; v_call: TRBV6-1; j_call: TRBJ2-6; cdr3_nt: TGTGCCAGCAGTGAAGCGACTGGACAGGGGGCGTCGGGGGCCAACGTCCTGACTTTC; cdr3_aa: CASSEATGQGASGANVLTF
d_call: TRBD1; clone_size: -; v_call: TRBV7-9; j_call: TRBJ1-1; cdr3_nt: TGTGCCAGCAGCTCAGACAGGGCAGAGGGTATGAACACTGAAGCTTTCTTT; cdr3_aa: CASSSDRAEGMNTEAFF
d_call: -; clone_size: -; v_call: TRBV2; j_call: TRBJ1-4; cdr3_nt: TGTGCCAGCATTCGGAGAGCTAATGAAAAACTGTTTTTT; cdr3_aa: CASIRRANEKLFF
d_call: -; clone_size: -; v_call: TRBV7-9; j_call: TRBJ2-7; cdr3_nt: TGCGCCAGCAGCCAGACTCCCTACGAGCAGTACTTC; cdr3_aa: CASSQTPYEQYF
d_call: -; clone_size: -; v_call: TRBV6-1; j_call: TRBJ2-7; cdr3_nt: TGTGCCAGCAGTTTGATCAGGCGGGCTGAGCAGTACTTC; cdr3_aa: CASSLIRRAEQYF
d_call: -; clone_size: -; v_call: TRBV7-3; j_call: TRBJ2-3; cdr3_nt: TGTGCCAGCAGCCTGGGGGGGGGCGCTTTTGATACGCAGTATTTT; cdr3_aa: CASSLGGGAFDTQYF
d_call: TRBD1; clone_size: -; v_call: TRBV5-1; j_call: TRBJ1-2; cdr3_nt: TGCGCCAGCAGCTTTGAAGGAGGGACAGACTATGGCTACACCTTC; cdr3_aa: CASSFEGGTDYGYTF
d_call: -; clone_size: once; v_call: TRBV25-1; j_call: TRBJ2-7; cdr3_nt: TGTGCCAGCAGTGAATTCGGGCTACAGGGAAGACTTTACGAGCAGTACTTC; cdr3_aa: CASSEFGLQGRLYEQYF
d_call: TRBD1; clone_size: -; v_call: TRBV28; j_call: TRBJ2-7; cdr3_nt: TGTGCCAGCAGACAGGACAGGGGCTTGACCTACGAGCAGTACTTC; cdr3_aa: CASRQDRGLTYEQYF
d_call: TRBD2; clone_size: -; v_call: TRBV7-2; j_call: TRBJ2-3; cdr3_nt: TGTGCCAGCAAACGGACTAGCGGGGTGGATACGCAGTATTTT; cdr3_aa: CASKRTSGVDTQYF
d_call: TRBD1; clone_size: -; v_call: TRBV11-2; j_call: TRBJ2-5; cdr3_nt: TGTGCCAGCAGCTATTCGACAGGGGTAGAGACCCAGTACTTC; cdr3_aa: CASSYSTGVETQYF
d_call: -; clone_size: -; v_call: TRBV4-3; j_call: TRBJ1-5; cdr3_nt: TGCGCCAGCAGCCAAGGGACAGTCGATAGCAATCAGCCCCAGCATTTT; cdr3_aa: CASSQGTVDSNQPQHF
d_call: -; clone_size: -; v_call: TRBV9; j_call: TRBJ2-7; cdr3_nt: TGTGCCAGCAGCGTAGGGGGGGAAGGAGGTGAGCAGTACTTC; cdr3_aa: CASSVGGEGGEQYF
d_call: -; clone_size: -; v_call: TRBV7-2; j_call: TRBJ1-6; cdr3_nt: TGTGCCAGCAGCTTGGAGGGTCTAAGGTCACCCCTCCACTTT; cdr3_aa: CASSLEGLRSPLHF
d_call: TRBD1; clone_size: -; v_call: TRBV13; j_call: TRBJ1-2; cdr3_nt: TGTGCCAGCAGCACTATGACAGGGGGCGCCTATGGCTACACCTTC; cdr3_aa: CASSTMTGGAYGYTF
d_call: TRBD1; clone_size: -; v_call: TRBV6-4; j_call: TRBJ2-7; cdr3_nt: TGTGCCAGCAGATCAGTAGTCCCAGCAGGGGGTTTCAAGAACCACTACGAGCAGTACTTC; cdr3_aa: CASRSVVPAGGFKNHYEQYF
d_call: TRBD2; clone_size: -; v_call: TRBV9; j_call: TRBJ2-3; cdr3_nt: TGTGCCAGCAGCGTAGCGGTAGCGGGGATCACAGATACGCAGTATTTT; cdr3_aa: CASSVAVAGITDTQYF
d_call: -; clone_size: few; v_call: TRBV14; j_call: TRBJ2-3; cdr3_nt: TGTGCCAGCAGCCATATAGTAGCGTATGGTATCACAGATACGCAGTATTTT; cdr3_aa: CASSHIVAYGITDTQYF
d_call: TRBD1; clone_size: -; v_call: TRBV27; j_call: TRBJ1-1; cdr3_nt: TGTGCCAGCAGTTACAAACAGGGGGCGATAGACGCTGAAGCTTTCTTC; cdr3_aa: CASSYKQGAIDAEAFF
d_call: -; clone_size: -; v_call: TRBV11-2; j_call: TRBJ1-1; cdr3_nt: TGTGCCAGCAGCTCCCAGATCCAACTGGGGCCCCCTGAAGCTTTCTTT; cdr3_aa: CASSSQIQLGPPEAFF
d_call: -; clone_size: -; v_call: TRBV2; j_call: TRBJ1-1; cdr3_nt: TGTGCCAGCAGAAGACAGGTGAACACTGAAGCTTTCTTT; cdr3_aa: CASRRQVNTEAFF
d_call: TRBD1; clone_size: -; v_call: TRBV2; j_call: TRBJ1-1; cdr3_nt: TGTGCCAGCAGGGCGACAGGGTTGAACACTGAAGCTTTCTTT; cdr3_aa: CASRATGLNTEAFF
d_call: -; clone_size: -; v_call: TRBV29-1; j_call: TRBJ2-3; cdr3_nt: TGCAGCGTTGAAGACAGCCCTAGCACAGATACGCAATATTTT; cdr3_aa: CSVEDSPSTDTQYF
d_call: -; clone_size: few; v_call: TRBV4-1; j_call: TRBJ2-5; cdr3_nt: TGCGCCAGCACTGAGGAGTTTGGCCAAGAGACCCAGTACTTC; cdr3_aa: CASTEEFGQETQYF
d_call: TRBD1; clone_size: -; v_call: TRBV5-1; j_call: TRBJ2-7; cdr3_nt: TGCGCCAGCAGCTTGACAGGGGACCGAACCTACGAGCAGTACTTC; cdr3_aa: CASSLTGDRTYEQYF
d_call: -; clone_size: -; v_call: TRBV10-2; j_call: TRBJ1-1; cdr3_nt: TGCGCCAGCAGTGAGGCGGGGAACACTGAAGCTTTCTTT; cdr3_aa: CASSEAGNTEAFF
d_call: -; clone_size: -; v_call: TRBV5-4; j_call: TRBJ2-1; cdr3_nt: TGTGCCAGCAGCCCCGGGACTGGGATCAATGAGCAGTTCTTC; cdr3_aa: CASSPGTGINEQFF
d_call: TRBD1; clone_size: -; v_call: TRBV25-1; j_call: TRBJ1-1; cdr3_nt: TGTGCCAGCAGTGACTCCGGGACAGGGAACACTGAAGCTTTCTTT; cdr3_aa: CASSDSGTGNTEAFF
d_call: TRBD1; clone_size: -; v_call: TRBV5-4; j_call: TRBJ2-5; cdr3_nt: TGTGCCAGCAGCACCGGGACAGTCCAAGAGACCCAGTACTTC; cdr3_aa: CASSTGTVQETQYF
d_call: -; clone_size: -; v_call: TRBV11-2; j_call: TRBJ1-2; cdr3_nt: TGTGCCAGCAGCTTATCCCGGGTAGGGGAAGGCTACACCTTC; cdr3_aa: CASSLSRVGEGYTF
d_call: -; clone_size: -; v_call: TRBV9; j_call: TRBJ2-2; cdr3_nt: TGTGCCAGCAGCGTAGAATGGACTGGGGAGCTGTTTTTT; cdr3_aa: CASSVEWTGELFF
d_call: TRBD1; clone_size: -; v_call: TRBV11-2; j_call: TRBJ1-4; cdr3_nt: TGTGCCAGCAGCTTTACAGGGGCTGGTAATGAAAAACTGTTTTTT; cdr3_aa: CASSFTGAGNEKLFF
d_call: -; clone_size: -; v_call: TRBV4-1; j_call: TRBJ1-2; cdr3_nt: TGCGCCAGCAGCCAAGAACCTACAGGGACCTATGGCTACACCTTC; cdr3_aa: CASSQEPTGTYGYTF
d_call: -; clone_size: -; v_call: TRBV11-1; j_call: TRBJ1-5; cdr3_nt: TGTGCCAGCAGCTTAGGGCGGTATCAGCCCCAGCATTTT; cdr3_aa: CASSLGRYQPQHF
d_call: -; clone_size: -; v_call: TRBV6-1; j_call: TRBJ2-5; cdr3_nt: TGTGCCAGCAATATACAGGGGGGGGAAGAGACCCAGTACTTC; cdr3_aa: CASNIQGGEETQYF
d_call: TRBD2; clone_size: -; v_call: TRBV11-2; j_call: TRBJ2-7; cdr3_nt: TGTGCCAGCAGCTTACGGAATAGCGGGGGCTCCTACGAGCAGTACTTC; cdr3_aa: CASSLRNSGGSYEQYF
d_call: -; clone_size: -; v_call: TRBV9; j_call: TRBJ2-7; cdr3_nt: TGTGCCAGCAGCCCACCAGGAGGGCAAACGATCGAGCAGTACTTC; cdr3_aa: CASSPPGGQTIEQYF
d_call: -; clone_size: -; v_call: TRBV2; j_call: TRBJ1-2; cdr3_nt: TGTGCCAGCAGTGAATCCCGGGGAGGAGGCTACACCTTC; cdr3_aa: CASSESRGGGYTF
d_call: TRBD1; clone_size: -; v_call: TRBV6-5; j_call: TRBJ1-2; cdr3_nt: TGTGCCAGCAGGTCCTGGACAGGAAACTATGGCTACACCTTC; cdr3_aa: CASRSWTGNYGYTF
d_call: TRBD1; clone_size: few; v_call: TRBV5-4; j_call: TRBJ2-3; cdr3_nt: TGTGCCAGCAGCTTGACAGGGGCAGATACGCAGTATTTT; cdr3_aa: CASSLTGADTQYF
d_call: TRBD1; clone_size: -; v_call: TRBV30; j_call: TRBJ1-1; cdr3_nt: TGTGCCTGGAGTGTACAGGGGACGAACACTGAAGCTTTCTTT; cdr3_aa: CAWSVQGTNTEAFF
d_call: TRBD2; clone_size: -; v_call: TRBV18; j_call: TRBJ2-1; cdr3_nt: TGTGCCAGCTCACCACCACTTAGCGGGGCCAACAATGAGCAGTTCTTC; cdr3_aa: CASSPPLSGANNEQFF
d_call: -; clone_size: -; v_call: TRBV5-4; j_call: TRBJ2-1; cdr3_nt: TGTGCCAGCAGCACAACCCGGGAACCCTACAATGAGCAGTTCTTC; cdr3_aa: CASSTTREPYNEQFF
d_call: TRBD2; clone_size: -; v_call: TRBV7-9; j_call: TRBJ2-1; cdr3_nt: TGTGCCAGCAGTTCCGGACTAGCGGGTGATTATGAGCAGTTCTTC; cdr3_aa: CASSSGLAGDYEQFF
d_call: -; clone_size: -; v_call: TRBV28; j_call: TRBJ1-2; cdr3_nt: TGTGCCAGCAGTTCCGGAGAACAGGGTAACTATGGCTACACCTTC; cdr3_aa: CASSSGEQGNYGYTF